This T cell receptor (beta chain) was found in a study of blood T cells in healthy people across ages. Sample donors were healthy Caucasian individuals that came from Russia, aged roughly 6 to 90. Alongside a J-beta primer mix, a sample-barcoded 5' primer served in a second PCR lasting about 7 to 12 cycles. Each cDNA molecule was tagged by a template-switch adaptor with 12 random nucleotides. MiXCR, applied by TCRdb to the 5' RACE reads, yields one record per CDR3 protein. The sample has about 780,000 distinct CDR3 sequences, around 45% seen once. Remarks on this clonotype: The antigen is unknown.

General observations from the study: Samples with more naive T cells showed higher observed beta diversity. Long-lived donors had more naive CD4+ cells and higher diversity than aged donors.

The source of this sequence is a man older than 75 in good health. Sequenced sample: blood.

The CDR3 DNA reads TGTGCCAGCAGTGTGAGGCCTTCTAGCACAGATACGCAGTATTTT. The encoded protein is CASSVRPSSTDTQYF. The chain is built from TRBV2 and TRBJ2-3, with no clear D. The germline CDR1 and CDR2 sequences are SNHLY and FYNNEI. Between the trimmed V and J ends, which lost 4 bases and 0 bases, there was a span of 11 bases. This CDR3 has 15 residues. The entire variable domain, with the rest obtained from reference TRBV2 and TRBJ2-3, is as follows: EPEVTQTPSHQVTQMGQEVILRCVPISNHLYFYWYRQILGQKVEFLVSFYNNEISEKSEIFDDQFSVERPDGSNFTLKIRSTKLEDSAMYFCASSVRPSSTDTQYFGPGTRLTVL.